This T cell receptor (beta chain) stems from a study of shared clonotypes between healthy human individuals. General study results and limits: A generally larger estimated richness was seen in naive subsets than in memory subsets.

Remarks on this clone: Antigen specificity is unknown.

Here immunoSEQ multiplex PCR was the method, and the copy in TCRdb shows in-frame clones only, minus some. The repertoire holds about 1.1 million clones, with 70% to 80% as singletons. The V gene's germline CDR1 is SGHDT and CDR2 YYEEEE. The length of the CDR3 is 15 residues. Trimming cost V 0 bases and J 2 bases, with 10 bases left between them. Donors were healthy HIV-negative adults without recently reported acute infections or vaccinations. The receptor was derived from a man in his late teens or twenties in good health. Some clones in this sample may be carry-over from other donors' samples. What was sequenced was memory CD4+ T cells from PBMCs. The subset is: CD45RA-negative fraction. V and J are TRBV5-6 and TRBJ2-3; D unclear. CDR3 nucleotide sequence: TGTGCCAGCAGCTTGGGGGCCCGATACACAGATACGCAGTATTTT. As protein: CASSLGARYTDTQYF.